Listed here is a single TCR beta chain. Study processing details: From reference gene primer amplification, estimates of nucleated cell counts were derived. Clones were sequenced by immunoSEQ multiplex PCR, and TCRdb holds only the in-frame ones, with some missing. The V and J calls and clone size were taken over from that table, and D and trimming were inferred from the DNA. Of 200,000 to 250,000 clones detected, roughly 76% appear once; the ten largest clones hold roughly 7.4%. Followed over time, Seattle patients had been enrolled while infection was active. V lost 3 bases and J lost 3, with 14 bases in between. This CDR3 comprises 15 residues. Germline V gene sequence: CDR1 KGHSH, CDR2 LQKENI. The sample is drawn from a study of blood T cell repertoires in COVID-19. In the study overall: Researchers got acute and convalescent COVID-19 samples from the United States, Italy and Spain. Nucleic acid was either cDNA or gDNA, and it came from T cells, B-cell-depleted T cells, or PBMCs.

Sequenced sample: peripheral blood. V is TRBV18 and J is TRBJ1-2; D unclear. The receptor comes from an elderly woman with COVID-19, enrolled during active disease. CDR3 region: CASSPMRAKDYGYTF. Here the CDR3 DNA reads TGTGCCAGCTCACCCATGCGGGCCAAGGACTATGGCTACACCTTC. Full variable domain (remainder filled in from reference TRBV18 and TRBJ1-2): NAGVMQNPRHLVRRRGQEARLRCSPMKGHSHVYWYRQLPEEGLKFMVYLQKENIIDESGMPKERFSAEFPKEGPSILRIQQVVRGDSAAYFCASSPMRAKDYGYTFGSGTRLTVV.